The entry that follows covers one T cell receptor (beta chain) sequence. The data were produced by immunoSEQ multiplex PCR, yet TCRdb's version contains in-frame clones alone and is incomplete. Among around 120,000 clones listed, approximately 80% were seen once. This CDR3 has 13 amino acids. V shed 7 bases and J 5 bases; nucleotides not matched to a gene: 9. Germline V gene data show CDR1 as SQVTM and CDR2 as ANQGSEA. This sample stems from a study of blood T cell repertoires in COVID-19. Study summary: COVID-19 samples, acute and convalescent, were from the United States, Italy and Spain.

The sequence was collected from a man between 65 and 85 years old with acute or convalescent COVID-19. The V gene is TRBV29-1, the J gene TRBJ2-5; TRBD1 matches 8 bases. Sequenced input: peripheral blood. The CDR3 coding sequence is TGCAGCGCCGACAGGGGCCTGGGGGAGACCCAGTACTTC. Translating gives CSADRGLGETQYF.